The sequence of this T cell receptor beta chain was determined in a study of T-cell memory formation after mild COVID-19. Turning to the study itself: TCR clusters largely stayed donor specific. Study-wide findings and caveats: While clones contracting from day 15 to 85 were balanced between CD4 and CD8, later expanders leaned CD4+. Pre-infection memory held some responding clones, suggesting pre-existing cross-reactive T cells responded.

This clonotype was seen a handful of times. Its matching antigen is unknown. TCRdb re-called the 5' RACE reads through MiXCR, storing one row per CDR3 protein. The sample has approximately 580,000 distinct CDR3 sequences, about 20% seen once. This CDR3 region has 15 residues. The source material was PBMCs or a T cell subset sorted from them (not recorded which). V gene TRBV21-1 combines with J gene TRBJ2-7; the table's TRBD1 call for D was not verified on the DNA. TRBV21-1 is described as a pseudogene. The sequence derives from an adult woman who had mild COVID-19 (a few samples of this study predate the infection). Cell type and time point are not known. The CDR3 DNA is TGTGCCAGCAGCAAAAGGGTCCCCGCCCCCTACGAGCAGTACTTC. Its protein is CASSKRVPAPYEQYF.